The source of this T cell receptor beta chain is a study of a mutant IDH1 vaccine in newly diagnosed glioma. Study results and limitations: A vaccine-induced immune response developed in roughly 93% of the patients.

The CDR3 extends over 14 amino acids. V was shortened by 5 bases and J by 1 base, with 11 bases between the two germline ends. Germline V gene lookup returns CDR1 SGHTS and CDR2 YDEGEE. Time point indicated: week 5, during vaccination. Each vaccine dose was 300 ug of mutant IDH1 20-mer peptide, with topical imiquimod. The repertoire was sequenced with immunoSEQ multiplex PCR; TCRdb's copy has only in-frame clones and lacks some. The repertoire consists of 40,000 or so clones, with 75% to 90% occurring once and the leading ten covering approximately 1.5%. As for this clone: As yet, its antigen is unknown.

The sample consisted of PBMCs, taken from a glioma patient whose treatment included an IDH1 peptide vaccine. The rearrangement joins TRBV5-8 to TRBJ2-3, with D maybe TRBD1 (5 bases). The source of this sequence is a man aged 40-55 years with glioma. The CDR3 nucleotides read TGTGCCAGCAGTGTAGGACAAGGCACAGATACGCAGTATTTT. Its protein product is CASSVGQGTDTQYF. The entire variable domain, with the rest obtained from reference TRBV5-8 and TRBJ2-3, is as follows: EAGVTQSPTHLIKTRGQQATLRCSPISGHTSVYWYQQALGLGLQFLLWYDEGEERNRGNFPPRFSGRQFPNYSSELNVNALELEDSALYLCASSVGQGTDTQYFGPGTRLTVL.